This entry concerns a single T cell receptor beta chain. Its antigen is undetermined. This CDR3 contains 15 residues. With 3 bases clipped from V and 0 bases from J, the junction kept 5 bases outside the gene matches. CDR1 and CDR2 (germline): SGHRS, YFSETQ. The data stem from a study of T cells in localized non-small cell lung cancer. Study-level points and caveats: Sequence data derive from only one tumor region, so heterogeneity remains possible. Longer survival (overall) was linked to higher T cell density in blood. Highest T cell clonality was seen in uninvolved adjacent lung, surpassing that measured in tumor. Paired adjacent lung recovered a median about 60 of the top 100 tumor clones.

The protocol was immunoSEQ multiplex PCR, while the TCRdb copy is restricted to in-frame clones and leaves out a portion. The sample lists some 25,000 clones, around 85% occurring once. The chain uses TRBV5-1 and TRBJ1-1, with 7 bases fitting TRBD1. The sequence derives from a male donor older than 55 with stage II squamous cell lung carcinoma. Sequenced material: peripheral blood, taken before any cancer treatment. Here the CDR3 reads CASSSRTGMNTEAFF. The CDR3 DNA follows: TGCGCCAGCAGCTCCCGGACAGGCATGAACACTGAAGCTTTCTTT.